Below are 23 T cell receptor beta chains sequenced from a single sample in a study of blood T cell repertoires in COVID-19. Method: immunoSEQ multiplex PCR; TCRdb's copy keeps in-frame clones and lacks some. The table shows hundreds of thousands of clones, with approximately 84% occurring only once. The specimen sequenced was peripheral blood. The receptors originated from a human donor in a cohort sampled during active COVID-19.

V and J are TRBV5-1 and TRBJ2-7; TRBD2 agrees at 9 bases. The CDR3 is 17 amino acids. Germline CDR1 and CDR2: SGHRS and YFSETQ. The V gene end was trimmed by 0 bases and the J gene end by 0 bases; junction bases not matched to a gene: 7. CDR3 residues: CASSLVIGSGSSYEQYF. In nucleotides, the CDR3 is TGCGCCAGCAGCTTGGTAATTGGTAGCGGGAGCTCCTACGAGCAGTACTTC.

The genes are TRBV6-5 and TRBJ2-3; possible D gene TRBD1, 6 bases. Trimming removed 0 bases at V and 1 base at J, with 8 bases between. Germline CDR1 reads MNHEY; CDR2 reads SVGAGI. This CDR3 is built from 15 residues. The CDR3 bases are TGTGCCAGCAGTTACTCGCACAGGGGCACAGATACGCAGTATTTT. Residues: CASSYSHRGTDTQYF.

J is TRBJ1-2 and V is TRBV28; 7 positions agree with TRBD1. Looked up from germline, CDR1 is MDHEN and CDR2 is SYDVKM. The CDR3 has 15 residues. With V trimmed by 5 bases and J by 5 bases, 11 bases remained unmatched. CDR3 coding DNA: TGTGCCAGCAGTACCAACAGGGGTGGATGGTATGGCTACACCTTC. Protein sequence: CASSTNRGGWYGYTF.

This sequence joins TRBV25-1 and TRBJ2-1, with TRBD2 matching 9 bases. The CDR3 contains 14 residues. V trimming: 2 bases; J trimming: 6 bases; junction bases outside the gene matches: 2. In germline, CDR1 is MGHDK, CDR2 SYGVNS. The CDR3: CASSELAGLNEQFF. For the CDR3, the DNA is TGTGCCAGCAGTGAACTAGCGGGGCTCAATGAGCAGTTCTTC.

V and J are TRBV18 and TRBJ2-3; a weak D match, TRBD2 (6 bases). V gave up 2 bases and J gave up 2 bases, with 11 bases separating them. There are 15 residues in the CDR3. In germline, CDR1 is KGHSH, CDR2 LQKENI. Here the CDR3 reads CASSPFGSPTDTQYF. CDR3 nucleotide sequence: TGTGCCAGCTCACCATTCGGGAGCCCCACAGATACGCAGTATTTT.

The J gene is TRBJ1-1, the V gene TRBV10-3, with D tentatively TRBD1 (6 bases). Germline V gene data show CDR1 as ENHRY and CDR2 as SYGVKD. CDR3 length: 18 amino acids. Trimming pared 0 bases from V and 2 bases from J, leaving 19 bases between. DNA for the CDR3: TGTGCCATCAGTGAGTCGGGGGCAGGGGCCCCCTTTAACACTGAAGCTTTCTTT. Translating it yields CAISESGAGAPFNTEAFF.

The chain has TRBV11-2 and TRBJ2-2, with 11 bases matching TRBD2. Germline V gene lookup returns CDR1 SGHAT and CDR2 FQNNGV. Trimming cost V 6 bases and J 2 bases; bases outside gene matches: 2. The CDR3 runs 15 residues. As DNA, the CDR3 is TGTGCCAGCAGTCTAGCGGGGGGAAACACCGGGGAGCTGTTTTTT. Residues: CASSLAGGNTGELFF.

V usage is TRBV18 and J usage is TRBJ1-1; D ambiguous. The ends were cut back, 6 bases at V and 5 bases at J, with 19 bases in the middle. Germline CDR1 KGHSH, CDR2 LQKENI. The length of the CDR3 is 15 residues. The CDR3 loop reads CASSIFETTKTEAFF. Here the CDR3 DNA reads TGTGCCAGCTCGATTTTTGAGACAACGAAAACTGAAGCTTTCTTT. Variable domain in full (rest from reference TRBV18 and TRBJ1-1): NAGVMQNPRHLVRRRGQEARLRCSPMKGHSHVYWYRQLPEEGLKFMVYLQKENIIDESGMPKERFSAEFPKEGPSILRIQQVVRGDSAAYFCASSIFETTKTEAFFGQGTRLTVV.

The rearrangement uses TRBV5-4 and TRBJ2-7; maybe TRBD1 (5 bases). Germline assignment: CDR1 SGHNT and CDR2 YYREEE (reference sequence). Deletions cut 3 bases from V and 0 bases from J, with 13 bases between. This CDR3 contains 15 residues. The CDR3 DNA sequence: TGTGCCAGCAGCTCAACAGGTTCTAGCTCCTACGAGCAGTACTTC. It encodes CASSSTGSSSYEQYF.

The chain couples TRBV2 to TRBJ2-2; 8 nucleotides align to TRBD2. Germline lookup yields CDR1 SNHLY and CDR2 FYNNEI. The length of the CDR3 is 14 residues. J lost 6 bases, V lost 7 bases, and 7 bases had no gene match. CDR3: CASKGGRLAGELFF. The DNA of the CDR3 is TGTGCCAGCAAAGGCGGGAGGCTGGCCGGGGAGCTGTTTTTT.

CDR3: CASSRDRGGETQYF. The CDR3 DNA follows: TGTGCCAGTAGTAGGGACAGGGGTGGAGAGACCCAGTACTTC. This sequence joins TRBV19 and TRBJ2-5; 10 bases are shared with TRBD1. Unmatched junction bases numbered 3, after V lost 4 bases and J lost 4 bases. The germline gives CDR1 LNHDA, CDR2 SQIVND (reference sequence). This CDR3 has 14 amino acids.

The chain joins TRBV27 to TRBJ2-5, with D maybe TRBD2 (6 bases). Germline loops: CDR1 MNHEY, CDR2 SMNVEV (reference sequence). V gave up 1 base and J gave up 2 bases, with 11 bases separating them. There are 15 residues in the CDR3. The CDR3 loop reads CASSLFWGVQETQYF. The CDR3 DNA sequence: TGTGCCAGCAGTTTATTCTGGGGGGTTCAAGAGACCCAGTACTTC.

The CDR3 DNA sequence: TGTGCCACCAGTGACGCCACAGTTGCCGGGGAGCTGTTTTTT. Encoded protein: CATSDATVAGELFF. The V call is TRBV24-1, the J call TRBJ2-2; D gene unclear. Germline V gene sequence: CDR1 KGHDR, CDR2 SFDVKD. Trimming took 4 bases from V and 6 from J, leaving 11 bases between them. There are 14 residues in the CDR3.

The chain joins TRBV6-1 to TRBJ1-2, with TRBD1 identical over 8 bases. Germline CDR1 is MNHNS and CDR2 is SASEGT. With V trimmed by 4 bases and J by 3 bases, 13 bases remained unmatched. The CDR3 contains 17 residues. The CDR3 DNA sequence: TGTGCCAGCAGTGCTTTTCGGTCCGGACAGGGCGACTATGGCTACACCTTC. As protein: CASSAFRSGQGDYGYTF.

The rearrangement uses TRBV5-4 and TRBJ2-3; maybe TRBD2 (6 bases). Trimming shortened V by 3 bases and J by 0 bases, and 11 bases separated the two germline ends. The germline V gene encodes CDR1 SGHNT and CDR2 YYREEE (reference sequence). The CDR3 runs to 15 residues. CDR3: CASSSRDFSTDTQYF. The CDR3 DNA reads TGTGCCAGCAGCTCCCGGGACTTCAGCACAGATACGCAGTATTTT.

This clone was observed once. V gene TRBV6-5 combines with J gene TRBJ2-2; 11 bases agree with TRBD1. V was pared by 8 bases and J by 6 bases, with 5 bases of the junction left unmatched. The CDR3 runs 14 residues. Germline-derived CDR1 and CDR2 are MNHEY and SVGAGI. The CDR3 DNA is TGTGCCAGCCAGGGACAGGGGGATTCCGGGGAGCTGTTTTTT. Translated: CASQGQGDSGELFF.

The chain is built from TRBV6-5 and TRBJ2-3; 9 bases align to TRBD1. Trimming at V came to 6 bases and at J to 4 bases, leaving 5 bases not matched to a gene. This CDR3 has 14 amino acids. Germline V gene lookup returns CDR1 MNHEY and CDR2 SVGAGI. CDR3 DNA sequence: TGTGCCAGCAGCTCCACAGGGGGCCCAGATACGCAGTATTTT. Translating it yields CASSSTGGPDTQYF.

V is TRBV19 and J is TRBJ2-1; 10 positions match TRBD2. The CDR3 runs 20 residues. The V gene's germline CDR1 is LNHDA and CDR2 SQIVND (reference sequence). Losses at the gene ends were 7 bases for V and 0 bases for J; bases not matched to a gene: 18. CDR3 amino acids: CASTPQSGLAGESSYNEQFF. The CDR3 coding sequence is TGTGCCAGTACCCCCCAAAGTGGGCTAGCGGGGGAGAGCTCCTACAATGAGCAGTTCTTC.

The V and J genes are TRBV7-2 and TRBJ1-4, with 9 bases identical to TRBD1. The CDR3 contains 15 residues. Germline V lookup: CDR1 SGHTA, CDR2 FQGNSA. J gave up 7 bases and V 5 bases, and 8 bases lay outside the gene matches. CDR3 in amino acids: CASSAGTGLGEKLFF. The CDR3 DNA reads TGTGCCAGCAGCGCAGGGACAGGGTTGGGTGAAAAACTGTTTTTT. Full variable domain (outside the CDR3, taken from reference TRBV7-2 and TRBJ1-4): GAGVSQSPSNKVTEKGKDVELRCDPISGHTALYWYRQSLGQGLEFLIYFQGNSAPDKSGLPSDRFSAERTGGSVSTLTIQRTQQEDSAVYLCASSAGTGLGEKLFFGSGTQLSVL.

The chain employs TRBV10-1 and TRBJ1-3; D remains unclear. This CDR3 is built from 17 residues. The V gene lost 0 bases and the J gene lost 0 bases, with 12 bases spanning the gap. CDR1 is WNHNN and CDR2 is SYGVQD in the germline V gene (reference sequence). The DNA of the CDR3 is TGCGCCAGCAGTGAGTCCCCCATCCTGAGCTCTGGAAACACCATATATTTT. As protein: CASSESPILSSGNTIYF.

The rearrangement joins TRBV7-9 to TRBJ2-5; 11 nucleotides match TRBD2. CDR3 length: 17 amino acids. V shed 5 bases, J shed 3 bases, and the junction held 11 bases outside the gene matches. Germline CDR1 and CDR2: SEHNR and FQNEAQ (reference sequence). Here the CDR3 reads CASSARLAGWGKETQYF. The CDR3 bases are TGTGCCAGCAGCGCAAGACTAGCGGGGTGGGGAAAAGAGACCCAGTACTTC.

The V and J genes are TRBV5-8 and TRBJ2-7; TRBD2 might be the D (5 bases). The CDR3 covers 11 residues. Germline V gene lookup returns CDR1 SGHTS and CDR2 YDEGEE. Trimming removed 2 bases at V and 6 bases at J, with 6 bases between. In DNA, the CDR3 is TGTGCCAGCAGCTTTACTAGCGAGCAGTACTTC. Translation gives CASSFTSEQYF.

This sequence joins TRBV10-3 and TRBJ2-3; TRBD1 matches 11 bases. Germline V gene lookup returns CDR1 ENHRY and CDR2 SYGVKD. Trimming removed 10 bases from V and 7 bases from J; junction bases left unmatched: 7. The CDR3 spans 13 residues. The chain's CDR3 is CATRDRGWNTQYF. The CDR3 DNA reads TGTGCCACCCGGGACAGGGGGTGGAATACGCAGTATTTT.